A single sample is the source of the 19 T cell receptor beta chains below, sequenced in a study of siplizumab effects on memory and regulatory T cells. The method was immunoSEQ multiplex PCR; TCRdb's version includes in-frame clones alone and lacks a portion of them. The repertoire holds some 97,000 clones, with approximately 94% as singletons. Sequenced input: non-Treg CD4+ T cells sorted from blood. Source of these receptors: a human donor in good health.

The gene calls are TRBV27 and TRBJ1-1, with D unresolved. Trimming took 6 bases from V and 9 from J, leaving 14 bases between them. Germline CDR1 reads MNHEY; CDR2 reads SMNVEV (reference sequence). This CDR3 has 12 residues. CDR3 protein: CASRTTATKAFF. The CDR3 coding sequence is TGTGCCAGCAGGACAACAGCAACTAAAGCTTTCTTT.

The sample holds one count of this clone. The J gene is TRBJ2-1, the V gene TRBV27, with D perhaps matching TRBD1 (6 bases). Germline CDR1 MNHEY, CDR2 SMNVEV (reference sequence). V dropped 2 bases and J dropped 7 bases, with 18 bases sitting between them. The CDR3 is 16 residues long. CDR3 sequence reads: CASSLGRQVVLNEQFF. The CDR3 DNA reads as TGTGCCAGCAGTTTAGGTCGACAGGTCGTCTTAAATGAGCAGTTCTTC.

The rearrangement uses TRBV19 and TRBJ1-1; 7 nucleotides line up with TRBD1. Germline V lookup: CDR1 LNHDA, CDR2 SQIVND (reference sequence). V was clipped by 4 bases and J by 6 bases; unmatched bases: 11. The CDR3 loop spans 15 amino acids. The CDR3 sequence is CASSTAGAGGPEAFF. In DNA, the CDR3 is TGTGCCAGTAGTACCGCCGGAGCAGGGGGACCTGAAGCTTTCTTT.

This clone was seen just once. The rearrangement links TRBV6-5 to TRBJ1-4; D not resolved. The V gene's germline CDR1 is MNHEY and CDR2 SVGAGI. The CDR3 spans 14 residues. V was trimmed by 0 bases and J by 5 bases, leaving 7 bases between them. As DNA, the CDR3 is TGTGCCAGCAGTTACTCGGAGGAGAATGAAAAACTGTTTTTT. Its protein is CASSYSEENEKLFF.

The rearrangement joins TRBV11-3 to TRBJ2-3; 7 nucleotides agree with TRBD2. The V gene's germline CDR1 is SGHNT and CDR2 YENEEA. The CDR3 is made up of 18 amino acids. J lost 0 bases, V lost 5 bases, and 14 bases had no gene match. The DNA of the CDR3 is TGTGCCAGCAGCGGGGGTGTTGGCGGGGGATCTAGCACAGATACGCAGTATTTT. It specifies CASSGGVGGGSSTDTQYF.

The sample holds one count of this clone. The chain recombines TRBV4-2 with TRBJ1-1; no definite D call. CDR1 LGHNA and CDR2 YNFKEQ come from the germline V gene. CDR3 length: 14 amino acids. Trimming removed 0 bases at V and 1 base at J, with 6 bases between. For the CDR3, the DNA is TGTGCCAGCAGCCAAGAGTGGGAGAACACTGAAGCTTTCTTT. Its translation is CASSQEWENTEAFF.

The V and J genes are TRBV6-1 and TRBJ2-5, with D perhaps TRBD1 (6 bases). V dropped 4 bases and J dropped 2 bases, with 11 bases sitting between them. The CDR3 spans 14 residues. The germline V gene encodes CDR1 MNHNS and CDR2 SASEGT. The CDR3: CASSVDRTQETQYF. CDR3 nucleotides: TGTGCCAGCAGTGTTGACAGGACGCAAGAGACCCAGTACTTC.

The rearrangement links TRBV15 to TRBJ2-7, with D unresolved. Per the germline V gene, CDR1 is LNHNV and CDR2 is YYDKDF (reference sequence). CDR3 length equals 12 residues. Trimming pared 1 base from V and 4 bases from J, leaving 5 bases between. The CDR3, as DNA: TGTGCCACCAGCAGAGGTGCATACGAGCAGTACTTC. Protein sequence: CATSRGAYEQYF.

CDR3: CASSPAAGDYNEQFF. The CDR3 DNA reads as TGCGCCAGCAGCCCCGCGGCGGGGGATTACAATGAGCAGTTCTTC. V gene TRBV10-1 combines with J gene TRBJ2-1, with 7 bases identical to TRBD2. Unmatched junction bases numbered 9, after V lost 6 bases and J lost 4 bases. Per germline, CDR1 WNHNN and CDR2 SYGVQD (reference sequence). The CDR3 runs 15 residues.

This clone has only a few counts. This chain links TRBV19 with TRBJ1-5; D gene uncertain. Germline V gene lookup returns CDR1 LNHDA and CDR2 SQIVND (reference sequence). The length of the CDR3 is 12 residues. Trimming left V 3 bases short and J 7 bases short, with 7 bases between. The chain's CDR3 is CASSIGRQPQHF. As DNA, the CDR3 is TGTGCCAGTAGTATCGGACGGCAGCCCCAGCATTTT.

J is TRBJ2-7 and V is TRBV10-1; 8 bases match TRBD2. Germline CDR1 WNHNN, CDR2 SYGVQD (reference sequence). Trimming cost V 8 bases and J 2 bases; bases outside gene matches: 8. This CDR3 comprises 14 residues. The CDR3: CASGPSGPTYEQYF. For the CDR3, the DNA is TGCGCCAGCGGTCCTAGCGGGCCCACCTACGAGCAGTACTTC.

The chain employs TRBV5-1 and TRBJ1-3, with a possible D match to TRBD1 (6 bases). The germline V and J ends were trimmed by 0 bases and 4 bases, with 11 bases remaining between them. The CDR3 sequence is 15 residues long. The germline V gene encodes CDR1 SGHRS and CDR2 YFSETQ. The CDR3 is CASSLAGGQGNTIYF. As DNA, the CDR3 is TGCGCCAGCAGCTTGGCCGGCGGACAGGGAAACACCATATATTTT.

CDR3 residues: CASSEGSYNSPLHF. CDR3 nucleotides: TGCGCCAGCAGTGAAGGTTCCTATAATTCACCCCTCCACTTT. V is TRBV10-1 and J is TRBJ1-6, with D unclear. V was pared by 3 bases and J by 1 base, with 4 bases between. Germline-derived CDR1 and CDR2 are WNHNN and SYGVQD (reference sequence). The CDR3 sequence is 14 residues long.

The sample holds one count of this clone. This chain uses TRBV10-3 with TRBJ1-1; D is ambiguous. This CDR3 is built from 16 residues. V lost 0 bases, J lost 1 base, and 12 bases lay in between. Germline-derived CDR1 and CDR2 are ENHRY and SYGVKD. CDR3 protein: CAISESRAVWNTEAFF. As DNA, the CDR3 is TGTGCCATCAGTGAGTCACGGGCCGTATGGAACACTGAAGCTTTCTTT.

The chain carries TRBV7-9 and TRBJ2-3; 8 nucleotides agree with TRBD2. Per germline, CDR1 SEHNR and CDR2 FQNEAQ (reference sequence). With V trimmed by 4 bases and J by 2 bases, 8 bases remained unmatched. The CDR3 covers 16 residues. CDR3 in amino acids: CASSSLLAGTTDTQYF. CDR3 bases: TGTGCCAGCAGCTCCCTTTTAGCGGGGACCACAGATACGCAGTATTTT.

This clone has more than one count but fewer than ten. This rearrangement joins TRBV5-1 to TRBJ1-1, with a possible D match to TRBD1 (6 bases). Trimming removed 1 base from V and 8 bases from J, with 21 bases in between. The CDR3 contains 16 residues. Germline CDR1 reads SGHRS; CDR2 reads YFSETQ. The CDR3 loop reads CASSLNLPDRKGEAFF. As DNA, the CDR3 is TGCGCCAGCAGCTTGAACCTCCCCGACAGGAAGGGAGAAGCTTTCTTT.

The chain has TRBV11-2 and TRBJ2-1, with 10 bases identical to TRBD2. Germline CDR1 is SGHAT and CDR2 is FQNNGV. V gave up 8 bases and J gave up 7 bases; unmatched junction bases: 5. This CDR3 region has 13 residues. The CDR3 region has the DNA TGTGCCAGCCACACAGCGGGAGGGAATGAGCAGTTCTTC. It codes for CASHTAGGNEQFF.

This sequence joins TRBV11-2 and TRBJ2-3; tentatively, D is TRBD2 (6 bases). Germline values: CDR1 SGHAT, CDR2 FQNNGV. The CDR3 loop spans 13 amino acids. V was pared by 5 bases and J by 15 bases, with 21 bases between. The DNA of the CDR3 is TGTGCCAGCAGCCCAGGGTTTAGCGCGGGGAAATATTTT. Its translation: CASSPGFSAGKYF.

The rearrangement links TRBV30 to TRBJ2-1, with D hard to call. Germline V gene sequence: CDR1 GTSNPN, CDR2 SVGIG (reference sequence). The CDR3 has 13 amino acids. V was cut by 1 base and J by 8 bases, with 12 bases left in between. The DNA of the CDR3 is TGTGCCTGGAGTGGGACCGCTTTGGATGAGCAGTTCTTC. Its protein is CAWSGTALDEQFF.